This is a list of T cell receptor beta chains from one sample in a study of CD8 T cells in ankylosing spondylitis. Using its own MiXCR run on the 5' RACE reads, TCRdb lists one record per CDR3 protein. The top ten hold about 19% of the sample, which has roughly 700,000 distinct CDR3 sequences, around 19% seen once. Sequencing input: blood, either unsorted or a sorted T cell fraction (not recorded which). These receptors all come from a male donor with ankylosing spondylitis. Both conserved end residues are part of each CDR3. Each record gives: CDR3 protein, CDR3 DNA, clone size, V gene, D gene, J gene. D genes are given only for firm matches. Size is omitted from some rows. Given values are once, few, many or a class for expanded clones.

CDR3 protein: CASSDALETQYF
CDR3 DNA: TGTGCCAGCAGTGACGCTCTAGAGACCCAGTACTTC
clone size: .
V gene: TRBV6-2/TRBV6-3
D gene: .
J gene: TRBJ2-5

CDR3 protein: CASSYLGGSYNEQFF
CDR3 DNA: TGTGCCAGCAGCTACCTGGGGGGTTCTTACAATGAGCAGTTCTTC
clone size: .
V gene: TRBV11-2
D gene: .
J gene: TRBJ2-1

CDR3 protein: CAIGPPRGSGNEQFF
CDR3 DNA: TGTGCCATCGGACCCCCCCGGGGGAGCGGCAATGAGCAGTTCTTC
clone size: .
V gene: TRBV10-3
D gene: .
J gene: TRBJ2-1

CDR3 protein: CSAPDRSNYGYTF
CDR3 DNA: TGCAGTGCTCCTGACAGGAGTAACTATGGCTACACCTTC
clone size: few
V gene: TRBV20-1
D gene: .
J gene: TRBJ1-2

CDR3 protein: CATSDLGLAGRGDETQYF
CDR3 DNA: TGTGCCACCAGTGACCTTGGACTAGCGGGGAGAGGGGATGAGACCCAGTACTTC
clone size: few
V gene: TRBV24-1
D gene: TRBD2
J gene: TRBJ2-5

CDR3 protein: CSARPLAPRGLNEKLFF
CDR3 DNA: TGCAGTGCTAGACCCCTGGCCCCCAGGGGTTTGAATGAAAAACTGTTTTTT
clone size: many
V gene: TRBV20-1
D gene: .
J gene: TRBJ1-4

CDR3 protein: CASSTTSGRDTQYF
CDR3 DNA: TGTGCCAGCAGCACCACTAGCGGGAGGGATACGCAGTATTTT
clone size: many
V gene: TRBV7-3
D gene: TRBD2
J gene: TRBJ2-3

CDR3 protein: CATSSPPSAIDTQYF
CDR3 DNA: TGTGCCACCAGCAGCCCCCCTAGTGCCATAGATACGCAGTATTTT
clone size: .
V gene: TRBV15
D gene: .
J gene: TRBJ2-3

CDR3 protein: CASSLSPVEGARGDGYTF
CDR3 DNA: TGCGCCAGCAGCTTGTCACCGGTTGAGGGGGCGCGAGGGGATGGCTACACCTTC
clone size: few
V gene: TRBV5-1
D gene: TRBD1
J gene: TRBJ1-2

CDR3 protein: CASSATLAGDIYEQYF
CDR3 DNA: TGTGCCAGCAGTGCCACACTAGCGGGAGACATATATGAGCAGTACTTC
clone size: .
V gene: TRBV12-3/TRBV12-4
D gene: TRBD2
J gene: TRBJ2-7

CDR3 protein: CASSAGTGSYTEAFF
CDR3 DNA: TGTGCCAGCAGCGCGGGGACAGGGAGTTACACTGAAGCTTTCTTT
clone size: .
V gene: TRBV9
D gene: TRBD1
J gene: TRBJ1-1

CDR3 protein: CASSERFGSGYTF
CDR3 DNA: TGTGCCAGCAGTGAAAGATTCGGCTCTGGCTACACCTTC
clone size: .
V gene: TRBV6-1
D gene: .
J gene: TRBJ1-2

CDR3 protein: CASSLGTGGRYEQYF
CDR3 DNA: TGTGCCAGCAGTTTAGGGACAGGGGGCCGCTACGAGCAGTACTTC
clone size: few
V gene: TRBV6-5
D gene: TRBD1
J gene: TRBJ2-7

CDR3 protein: CASSQGPSGRADEQFF
CDR3 DNA: TGTGCCAGCAGCCAAGGGCCTAGCGGGAGGGCAGATGAGCAGTTCTTC
clone size: .
V gene: TRBV4-2
D gene: TRBD2
J gene: TRBJ2-1

CDR3 protein: CASSSGTFYEQYF
CDR3 DNA: TGTGCCAGCAGCTCCGGGACGTTCTACGAGCAGTACTTC
clone size: few
V gene: TRBV7-2
D gene: .
J gene: TRBJ2-7

CDR3 protein: CASSQQGRFYEQYF
CDR3 DNA: TGTGCCAGCTCACAACAGGGACGGTTCTACGAGCAGTACTTC
clone size: .
V gene: TRBV18
D gene: .
J gene: TRBJ2-7

CDR3 protein: CSARDSGRGRSYEQYF
CDR3 DNA: TGCAGTGCTAGAGATTCCGGCAGGGGGAGATCATACGAGCAGTACTTC
clone size: few
V gene: TRBV20-1
D gene: TRBD1
J gene: TRBJ2-7

CDR3 protein: CATSVPLAGARDTQYF
CDR3 DNA: TGTGCCACCAGTGTTCCGCTAGCGGGAGCCCGTGATACGCAGTATTTT
clone size: .
V gene: TRBV24-1
D gene: TRBD2
J gene: TRBJ2-3

CDR3 protein: CASSHLLTSVEQFF
CDR3 DNA: TGCGCCAGCAGCCACTTATTGACTAGCGTGGAGCAGTTCTTC
clone size: few
V gene: TRBV4-1
D gene: TRBD2
J gene: TRBJ2-1

CDR3 protein: CASSFRATEAFF
CDR3 DNA: TGTGCCAGCAGTTTTCGGGCCACTGAAGCTTTCTTT
clone size: few
V gene: TRBV12-3/TRBV12-4
D gene: .
J gene: TRBJ1-1

CDR3 protein: CASSLGLSIYF
CDR3 DNA: TGTGCCAGCAGTTTGGGGTTGTCCATATATTTT
clone size: .
V gene: TRBV12-3/TRBV12-4
D gene: .
J gene: TRBJ1-3

CDR3 protein: CASSLREVWSYEQYF
CDR3 DNA: TGTGCCAGCAGTCTACGGGAGGTTTGGTCCTACGAGCAGTACTTC
clone size: .
V gene: TRBV6-4
D gene: TRBD2
J gene: TRBJ2-7